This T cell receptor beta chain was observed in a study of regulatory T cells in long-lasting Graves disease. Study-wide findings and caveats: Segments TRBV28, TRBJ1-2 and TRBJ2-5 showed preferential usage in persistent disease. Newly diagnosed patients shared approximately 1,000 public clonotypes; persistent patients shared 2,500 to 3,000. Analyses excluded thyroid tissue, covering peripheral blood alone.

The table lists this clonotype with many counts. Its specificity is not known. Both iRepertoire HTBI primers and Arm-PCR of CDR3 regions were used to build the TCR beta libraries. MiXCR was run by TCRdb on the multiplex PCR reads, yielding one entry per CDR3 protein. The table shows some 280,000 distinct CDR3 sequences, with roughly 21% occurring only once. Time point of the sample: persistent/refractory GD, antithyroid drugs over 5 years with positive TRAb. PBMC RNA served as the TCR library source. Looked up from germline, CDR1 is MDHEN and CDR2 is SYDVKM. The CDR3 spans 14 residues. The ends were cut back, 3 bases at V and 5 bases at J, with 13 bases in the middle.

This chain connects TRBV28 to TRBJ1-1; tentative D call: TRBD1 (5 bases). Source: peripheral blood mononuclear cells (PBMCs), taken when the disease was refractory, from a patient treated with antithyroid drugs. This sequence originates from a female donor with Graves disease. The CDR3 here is CASSFPRVGTEAFF. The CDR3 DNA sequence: TGTGCCAGCAGTTTTCCCAGGGTCGGAACTGAAGCTTTCTTT.